What follows are 19 T cell receptor beta chains derived from one specimen sequenced in a study of shared clonotypes between healthy human individuals. Produced via immunoSEQ multiplex PCR; TCRdb's table is partial and in-frame only. The sample shows approximately 340,000 clones, approximately 74% of them seen only once. The sequencing input was memory CD4+ T cells sorted from blood. The subset is: CD45RA-negative fraction. The receptor source for this set is a man aged 30-40 years in good health.

V usage is TRBV11-2 and J usage is TRBJ2-5; perhaps TRBD1 as D (5 bases). This CDR3 has 15 residues. The V and J ends lost 3 bases and 3 bases respectively, with 14 bases between them. The germline V gene has CDR1 SGHAT and CDR2 FQNNGV. The CDR3 DNA is TGTGCCAGCAGCTTTGGTGGCAGGGCCAAAGAGACCCAGTACTTC. Translated, it gives CASSFGGRAKETQYF.

The sample holds a few counts of this clone. The J gene is TRBJ2-1, the V gene TRBV9; 7 nucleotides align to TRBD2. The CDR3 is 17 residues long. Germline V gene sequence: CDR1 SGDLS, CDR2 YYNGEE. J was trimmed by 7 bases and V by 1 base; bases with no gene match: 14. CDR3 sequence reads: CASSVFMSELAVNEQFF. The CDR3 DNA is TGTGCCAGCAGCGTATTCATGAGTGAGCTAGCGGTGAATGAGCAGTTCTTC.

The chain joins TRBV5-4 to TRBJ2-3, with TRBD2 matching 10 bases. J lost 1 base, V lost 2 bases, and 7 bases had no gene match. This CDR3 is built from 17 residues. Germline lookup yields CDR1 SGHNT and CDR2 YYREEE (reference sequence). CDR3 loop: CASSFGGLAGGTDTQYF. CDR3 bases: TGTGCCAGCAGCTTCGGAGGTCTAGCGGGAGGCACAGATACGCAGTATTTT.

This clone was recorded only once. The genes are TRBV10-3 and TRBJ2-1, with TRBD1 matching over 9 bases. Germline V gene sequence: CDR1 ENHRY, CDR2 SYGVKD. Trimming removed 6 bases from V and 6 bases from J; junction bases left unmatched: 6. The CDR3 covers 14 residues. CDR3 sequence reads: CAISRDREANEQFF. CDR3 DNA sequence: TGTGCCATCAGCCGGGACAGGGAGGCCAATGAGCAGTTCTTC.

The chain has TRBV7-9 and TRBJ2-5; D remains unclear. CDR1 is SEHNR and CDR2 is FQNEAQ in the germline V gene (reference sequence). The CDR3 extends over 11 amino acids. V was cut by 5 bases and J by 2 bases, with 3 bases left in between. The CDR3 coding sequence is TGTGCCAGCAGCCATCAAGAGACCCAGTACTTC. Protein: CASSHQETQYF. Full variable domain (rest looked up from reference TRBV7-9 and TRBJ2-5): DTGVSQNPRHKITKRGQNVTFRCDPISEHNRLYWYRQTLGQGPEFLTYFQNEAQLEKSRLLSDRFSAERPKGSFSTLEIQRTEQGDSAMYLCASSHQETQYFGPGTRLLVL.

CDR3 region: CASSVQSGGHTEAFF. The DNA for the CDR3 is TGTGCCAGCAGCGTACAATCGGGGGGACACACTGAAGCTTTCTTT. V usage is TRBV9 and J usage is TRBJ1-1, with a tentative D call TRBD1 (5 bases). The CDR3 is 15 residues long. Germline loops: CDR1 SGDLS, CDR2 YYNGEE. With 1 base removed from V and 3 bases from J, the gap between germline ends came to 13 bases.

J is TRBJ1-1 and V is TRBV7-2, with TRBD1 identical over 8 bases. Trimming removed 1 base from V and 2 bases from J; junction bases left unmatched: 3. CDR3 length equals 15 residues. Germline CDR1 SGHTA, CDR2 FQGNSA. The CDR3 sequence is CASSLGDRRNTEAFF. In DNA, the CDR3 is TGTGCCAGCAGCTTAGGGGACAGGAGAAACACTGAAGCTTTCTTT.

The table lists this clone with a few counts. The junction and the germline gene differ at one end; a read error may be behind it. V and J are TRBV5-6 and TRBJ1-5; D remains ambiguous. Germline CDR1 reads SGHDT; CDR2 reads YYEEEE. The CDR3 contains 13 residues. The CDR3 DNA sequence: TGTGCCAACAGCTTGGATCCGGATCAGCCCCAGCATTTT. Amino acids: CANSLDPDQPQHF.

This clone was detected only a few times. The chain couples TRBV30 to TRBJ2-4, with a tentative D call TRBD2 (5 bases). Germline loops: CDR1 GTSNPN, CDR2 SVGIG (reference sequence). The CDR3 is 14 residues long. The V end lost 0 bases, the J end lost 0 bases, and 6 bases lay between the germline ends. The CDR3 region is CAWSVGVAKNIQYF. CDR3 nucleotide sequence: TGTGCCTGGAGTGTCGGGGTAGCCAAAAACATTCAGTACTTC.

The chain couples TRBV5-8 to TRBJ2-3; 13 bases align to TRBD2. With V trimmed by 2 bases and J by 7 bases, 7 bases remained unmatched. CDR1 is SGHTS, CDR2 YDEGEE, per germline. CDR3 length equals 16 residues. Written as DNA, the CDR3 is TGTGCCAGCAGCTTCCACGGGACTAGCGGGAAATATACGCAGTATTTT. It encodes CASSFHGTSGKYTQYF. The full variable domain, rest sourced from reference TRBV5-8 and TRBJ2-3, is EAGVTQSPTHLIKTRGQQATLRCSPISGHTSVYWYQQALGLGLQFLLWYDEGEERNRGNFPPRFSGRQFPNYSSELNVNALELEDSALYLCASSFHGTSGKYTQYFGPGTRLTVL.

V gene TRBV25-1 combines with J gene TRBJ2-7; 7 bases are a match to TRBD2. After removal of 3 bases from V and 0 bases from J, the junction contained 5 bases not matched to a gene. Germline V gene lookup returns CDR1 MGHDK and CDR2 SYGVNS. The CDR3 spans 15 residues. CDR3 region: CASSDGRGVSYEQYF. CDR3 sequence (DNA): TGTGCCAGCAGTGACGGACGGGGGGTCTCCTACGAGCAGTACTTC.

The gene calls are TRBV10-1 and TRBJ2-1; the D gene is possibly TRBD1 (5 bases). CDR1 and CDR2 from the germline V gene are WNHNN and SYGVQD (reference sequence). Deletions cut 1 base from V and 12 bases from J, with 19 bases between. The CDR3 totals 15 residues. The CDR3 spells CASSEWKGPFEGQFF. The CDR3 coding sequence is TGCGCCAGCAGTGAGTGGAAGGGGCCCTTTGAAGGGCAGTTCTTC.

The chain joins TRBV12-5 to TRBJ2-1, with 8 bases lining up with TRBD1. Trimming cost V 7 bases and J 2 bases; bases outside gene matches: 4. There are 14 residues in the CDR3. CDR1 is LGHNT, CDR2 FRNRAP, per germline. The CDR3 loop is CASAPGQAYNEQFF. In DNA form, the CDR3 reads TGTGCTAGTGCCCCGGGACAGGCCTACAATGAGCAGTTCTTC. Supplemented by reference TRBV12-5 and TRBJ2-1, the full variable domain reads DARVTQTPRHKVTEMGQEVTMRCQPILGHNTVFWYRQTMMQGLELLAYFRNRAPLDDSGMPKDRFSAEMPDATLATLKIQPSEPRDSAVYFCASAPGQAYNEQFFGPGTRLTVL.

The chain recombines TRBV5-1 with TRBJ2-5; possibly TRBD2 for D (6 bases). Trimming removed 4 bases from V and 0 bases from J, with 19 bases in between. The CDR3 has 17 residues. CDR1 and CDR2 from the germline V gene are SGHRS and YFSETQ. This CDR3 is CASSHYGTLQYQETQYF. DNA of the CDR3: TGCGCCAGCAGCCACTACGGGACTCTACAGTACCAAGAGACCCAGTACTTC.

The chain recombines TRBV6-5 with TRBJ2-1; 7 nucleotides line up with TRBD2. Trimming removed 4 bases from V and 5 bases from J; junction bases left unmatched: 11. There are 16 residues in the CDR3. Germline-derived CDR1 and CDR2 are MNHEY and SVGAGI. This CDR3 is CASSSASGRNDNEQFF. CDR3 DNA: TGTGCCAGCAGTTCGGCTAGCGGAAGGAACGACAATGAGCAGTTCTTC.

This clone was seen a single time. This chain uses TRBV25-1 with TRBJ1-1; D is ambiguous. CDR3 size: 14 residues. In germline, CDR1 is MGHDK, CDR2 SYGVNS. V lost 5 bases, J lost 8 bases, and 18 bases lay in between. The CDR3, as DNA: TGTGCCAGCAGTTCCAATTTAGCACTGGCCGAAGCTTTCTTT. Translated, it gives CASSSNLALAEAFF.

The chain combines TRBV5-1 with TRBJ2-1; 9 positions match TRBD2. The CDR3 has 15 residues. With 5 bases clipped from V and 1 base from J, the junction kept 4 bases outside the gene matches. The germline CDR1 and CDR2 sequences are SGHRS and YFSETQ. The CDR3 DNA follows: TGCGCCAGCAGTGATGGACTAGCGTCCTACAATGAGCAGTTCTTC. This gives the protein CASSDGLASYNEQFF.

The chain couples TRBV4-1 to TRBJ1-2; TRBD1 aligns across 7 bases. Germline CDR1 and CDR2: MGHRA and YSYEKL. V shed 0 bases and J 4 bases; nucleotides not matched to a gene: 5. The CDR3 loop spans 15 amino acids. The CDR3 nucleotides are TGCGCCAGCAGCCAAGAGGGACAGCCACTCTATGGCTACACCTTC. This sequence encodes CASSQEGQPLYGYTF.

This rearrangement joins TRBV5-1 to TRBJ2-7; possible D gene TRBD2, 6 bases. The CDR3 totals 13 residues. Trimming stripped 7 bases from V and 7 bases from J, with 18 bases between. Per germline, CDR1 SGHRS and CDR2 YFSETQ. DNA of the CDR3: TGCGCCAGCGGCGGGACGCTCCTTACTGAGCAGTACTTC. Protein product: CASGGTLLTEQYF.